These T cell receptor beta chains were read from a single sample in a study of radiation and T cells in renal cell carcinoma. This table comes from immunoSEQ multiplex PCR, and its TCRdb copy is limited to in-frame clones, with some not included. The table lists under 35,000 clones, more than 65% of them singletons, with approximately 30% in the top ten. The input for sequencing was blood, taken from a patient whose treatment included radiotherapy and nephrectomy. Source of these receptors: a man aged 60-69 years with renal cell carcinoma. CDR3s include the opening cysteine and the closing phenylalanine or tryptophan. A D gene is named only where the DNA matches it firmly. Clone size is shown for a subset of rows, as once, few, many or a class of expanded clone.

j_gene	d_gene	abundance	v_gene	CDR3nt	CDR3aa
TRBJ1-2	NA	NA	TRBV7-2	TGTGCCAGCAGCCCCTCCGGGACCGAGAACTATGGCTACACCTTC	CASSPSGTENYGYTF
TRBJ1-6	NA	NA	TRBV6-4	TGTGCCAGCAGCCCTACAGGGTCGGGTAATTCACCCCTCCACTTT	CASSPTGSGNSPLHF
TRBJ2-3	TRBD2	NA	TRBV2	TGTGCCAGCAGCGGCCACCCCACTAGCGGTTCCCCAGATACGCAGTATTTT	CASSGHPTSGSPDTQYF
TRBJ2-3	NA	NA	TRBV18	TGTGCCAGCTCAATCCAGATTGCTAGCACAGATACGCAGTATTTT	CASSIQIASTDTQYF
TRBJ2-7	TRBD2	NA	TRBV6-1	TGTGCCAGCAGTGAGTGGGCGGGAGGACCCTACGAGCAGTACTTC	CASSEWAGGPYEQYF
TRBJ1-3	NA	NA	TRBV10-3	TGTGCCATCAGTGAGCCAGGCTCTGGAAACACCATATATTTT	CAISEPGSGNTIYF
TRBJ2-7	NA	once	TRBV7-7	TGTGCCAGCAGCTTAGGAACGTCCCGTCCCCGGAACTTGTCCTACGAGCAGTACTTC	CASSLGTSRPRNLSYEQYF
TRBJ2-1	NA	NA	TRBV7-9	TGTGCCAGCAGCTTTACGGGTAACAATGAGCAGTTCTTC	CASSFTGNNEQFF
TRBJ1-3	NA	once	TRBV7-2	TGTGCCAGCAGCTTAAACAGGGTGACTGGAAACACCATATATTTT	CASSLNRVTGNTIYF
TRBJ2-3	TRBD2	NA	TRBV5-6	TGTGCCAGCAGCTTGGGGGTAGCGGGAACCACAGATACGCAGTATTTT	CASSLGVAGTTDTQYF
TRBJ2-5	NA	NA	TRBV11-2	TGTGCCAGCAAAAAGGGGACTCCCCCAGAGACCCAGTACTTC	CASKKGTPPETQYF
TRBJ2-3	NA	NA	TRBV27	TGTGCCAGCAACGTAGGGGGAAAACGCACAGATACGCAGTATTTT	CASNVGGKRTDTQYF
TRBJ2-1	TRBD2	once	TRBV5-1	TGCGCCAGCAGCCTAACGACTAGCGTCAATGAGCAGTTCTTC	CASSLTTSVNEQFF
TRBJ1-6	NA	few	TRBV6-6	TGTGCCAGCAGGCCCGGGGTCCAGTCGTATAATTCACCCCTCCACTTT	CASRPGVQSYNSPLHF
TRBJ2-5	NA	NA	TRBV29-1	TGCAGCGTTGAAGATCTTGATTCATACGGGTACCAGGAGACCCAGTACTTC	CSVEDLDSYGYQETQYF
TRBJ2-7	NA	once	TRBV20-1	TGCAGTGCCATCACCGGGGGCGAGCAGTACTTC	CSAITGGEQYF
TRBJ1-2	NA	medium-sized	TRBV30	TGTGCCTGGAGTGTACAGGGTAGGGGAACCGGCTACACCTTC	CAWSVQGRGTGYTF
TRBJ2-7	NA	NA	TRBV19	TGTGCCAGTAGCCGGCGGTCTTACCCGGGCCCTGGCGAGCAGTACTTC	CASSRRSYPGPGEQYF
TRBJ2-1	NA	NA	TRBV5-1	TGCGCCAGCAGCTTGTTTTCAGGGAGATACAATGAGCAGTTCTTC	CASSLFSGRYNEQFF
TRBJ2-7	NA	NA	TRBV27	TGTGCCAGCAGTTTAAATCGCCGGGAGCAGTACTTC	CASSLNRREQYF
TRBJ1-2	TRBD1	NA	TRBV18	TGTGCCAGCTCAACTGGGACAGCGACTAACTATGGCTACACCTTC	CASSTGTATNYGYTF
TRBJ1-4	NA	NA	TRBV5-4	TGTGCCAGCAGCTTGGCAGGGGCGATAGGTGCGTTTTTT	CASSLAGAIGAFF
TRBJ2-7	TRBD2	NA	TRBV5-8	TGTGCCAGCAATCCGGGACTAGCGGACTACGAGCAGTACTTC	CASNPGLADYEQYF